This TCR beta chain stems from a study of cytomegalovirus exposure and HLA in healthy donors. Overall study findings and caveats: Through in vitro validation, three CMV-associated chains were shown to be specific for CMV antigens. Reportedly, HLA-A and HLA-B alleles of most subjects were accurately predicted from TCR beta. An apparent linkage of common viral pathogens to several of the most significant clusters emerged in a later analysis.

The donors (healthy individuals) were bone marrow donors. With respect to this clone: Its specificity is unknown.

The PCR was carried out with 60 Vbeta primers and 13 Jbeta primers. The assay was immunoSEQ multiplex PCR, and TCRdb's table has in-frame clones only and misses some. Of 100,000 to 150,000 clones in the sample, 78% are singletons; the top ten hold about 1.8%. The germline V gene has CDR1 SGHTA and CDR2 FQGNSA. V trimming: 5 bases; J trimming: 1 base; junction bases outside the gene matches: 9. There are 17 residues in the CDR3. This TCR derives from a woman in her thirties or forties in good health and CMV-seronegative. The material sequenced was PBMCs. The chain combines TRBV7-2 with TRBJ2-7, with 12 bases lining up with TRBD2. CDR3 region: CASSPTNLAGGSYEQYF. The CDR3 coding sequence is TGTGCCAGCAGCCCAACCAATCTAGCGGGAGGGTCCTACGAGCAGTACTTC.